This T cell receptor beta chain was profiled in a study of T cell responses to AZD1222 COVID-19 vaccine. TCRdb's table, derived via immunoSEQ multiplex PCR, lists solely in-frame clones and lacks some. This table holds over 95,000 clones, approximately 84% found once. The CDR3 extends over 13 amino acids. Trimming pared 1 base from V and 12 bases from J, leaving 13 bases between. From germline, CDR1 is ENHRY and CDR2 SYGVKD. This rearrangement joins TRBV10-3 to TRBJ2-1; D is ambiguous. The TCR sequence derives from an adult who received the AZD1222 COVID-19 vaccine. Sequencing was performed on peripheral blood, taken 28 days after the second AZD1222 dose. The CDR3 bases are TGTGCCATCAGTGAGTTTCCCAAAATCGGGCAGTTCTTC. The encoded protein is CAISEFPKIGQFF.